This T cell receptor (beta chain) is drawn from a study of cytomegalovirus exposure and HLA in healthy donors. The wider study: One earlier analysis, a look at approximately 180 million T cells, found about 100 million unique TCR beta sequences. Study-wide results and limits: Altogether, 150 or so TCR beta chains were recorded as cytomegalovirus-associated.

This clone showed up just once. What it binds is unknown. PCR amplification relied on 60 Vbeta primers (plus 13 Jbeta primers). Generated by immunoSEQ multiplex PCR, the TCRdb table keeps only in-frame clones and is missing some. The table shows 90,000 to 100,000 clones, with about three quarters occurring only once. The specimen was PBMCs. The clonotype comes from a man aged 40-55 years in good health and CMV-seropositive.

CDR3 sequence reads: CASSVEPAGATDTQYF. CDR3 bases: TGTGCCAGCAGCGTAGAACCAGCGGGGGCCACAGATACGCAGTATTTT. This rearrangement joins TRBV9 to TRBJ2-3; 8 nucleotides agree with TRBD2. Losses at the gene ends were 0 bases for V and 2 bases for J; bases not matched to a gene: 5. The CDR3 extends over 16 amino acids. Germline CDR1 and CDR2: SGDLS and YYNGEE.